This TCR beta chain was captured in a study of cytomegalovirus exposure and HLA in healthy donors. Findings of the study overall: TCR sequences were mostly rare, though some public TCRs occurred in many donors. Some segments of the V type, notably TRBV6-2 and TRBV6-3, were excluded as indistinguishable.

This clone was seen more than once but under ten times. Its cognate antigen is unknown. PCR amplification relied on 60 Vbeta primers (plus 13 Jbeta primers). The method was immunoSEQ multiplex PCR; TCRdb's version includes in-frame clones alone and lacks a portion of them. The table records some 150,000 clones, 60% to 85% of them present only once. Although they were nominally healthy when sampled, donors likely had unrecorded immune exposures. The CDR3 is 18 amino acids. Germline V gene lookup returns CDR1 MGHRA and CDR2 YSYEKL. V was cut by 2 bases and J by 1 base, with 20 bases left in between. This clonotype was sampled from a female donor in good health and CMV-seronegative. Specimen: PBMCs. The J gene is TRBJ1-1, the V gene TRBV4-1; weak D call: TRBD1 (5 bases). CDR3 in amino acids: CASSQHAGRINRNTEAFF. In DNA form, the CDR3 reads TGCGCCAGCAGCCAACACGCGGGACGGATAAATAGGAACACTGAAGCTTTCTTT.